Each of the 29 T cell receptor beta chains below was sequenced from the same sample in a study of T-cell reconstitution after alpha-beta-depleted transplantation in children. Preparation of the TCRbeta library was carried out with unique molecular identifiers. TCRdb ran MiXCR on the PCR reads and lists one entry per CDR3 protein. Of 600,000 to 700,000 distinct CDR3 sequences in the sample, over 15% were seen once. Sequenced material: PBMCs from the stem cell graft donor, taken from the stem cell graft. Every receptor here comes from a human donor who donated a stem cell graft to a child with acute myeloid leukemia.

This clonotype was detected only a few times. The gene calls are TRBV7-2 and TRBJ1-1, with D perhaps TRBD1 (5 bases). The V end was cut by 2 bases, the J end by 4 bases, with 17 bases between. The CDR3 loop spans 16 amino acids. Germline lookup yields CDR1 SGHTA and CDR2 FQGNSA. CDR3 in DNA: TGTGCCAGCAGCTTAACGCCGGGACCCATGGGCACTGAAGCTTTCTTT. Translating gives CASSLTPGPMGTEAFF.

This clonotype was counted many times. The CDR3: CASSRYSGDYNEQFF. The DNA for the CDR3 is TGCGCCAGCAGCCGGTATAGCGGGGACTACAATGAGCAGTTCTTC. The chain joins TRBV4-3 to TRBJ2-1; 8 positions agree with TRBD2. The germline gives CDR1 LGHNA, CDR2 YSLEER. This CDR3 spans 15 amino acids. The V gene end was trimmed by 4 bases and the J gene end by 3 bases; junction bases not matched to a gene: 5.

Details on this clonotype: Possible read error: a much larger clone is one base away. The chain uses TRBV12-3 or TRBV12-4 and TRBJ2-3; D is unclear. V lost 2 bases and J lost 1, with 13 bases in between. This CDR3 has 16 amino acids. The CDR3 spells CASSLKVPSGTDTQYF. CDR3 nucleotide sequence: TGTGCCAGCAGTTTAAAGGTACCCTCTGGCACAGATACGCAGTATTTT.

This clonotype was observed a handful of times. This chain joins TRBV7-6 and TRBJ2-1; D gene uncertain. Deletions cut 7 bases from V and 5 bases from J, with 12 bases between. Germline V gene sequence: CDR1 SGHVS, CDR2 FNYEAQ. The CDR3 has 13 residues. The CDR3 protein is CASTARNDNEQFF. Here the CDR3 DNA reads TGTGCCAGCACGGCCCGGAACGACAATGAGCAGTTCTTC. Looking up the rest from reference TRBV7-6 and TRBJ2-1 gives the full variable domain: GAGVSQSPRYKVTKRGQDVALRCDPISGHVSLYWYRQALGQGPEFLTYFNYEAQQDKSGLPNDRFSAERPEGSISTLTIQRTEQRDSAMYRCASTARNDNEQFFGPGTRLTVL.

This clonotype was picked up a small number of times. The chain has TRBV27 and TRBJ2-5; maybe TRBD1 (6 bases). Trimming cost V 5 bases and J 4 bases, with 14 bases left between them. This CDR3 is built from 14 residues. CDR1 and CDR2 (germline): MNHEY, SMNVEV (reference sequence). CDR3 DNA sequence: TGTGCCAGCAGTCTGGGCAGGGACATAGAGACCCAGTACTTC. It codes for CASSLGRDIETQYF.

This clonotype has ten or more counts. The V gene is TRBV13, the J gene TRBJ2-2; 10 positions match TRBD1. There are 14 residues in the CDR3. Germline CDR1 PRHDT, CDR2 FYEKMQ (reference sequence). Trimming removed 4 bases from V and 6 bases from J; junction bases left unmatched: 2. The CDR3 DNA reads TGTGCCAGCAGCTCCGGGACAGGGGCCGGGGAGCTGTTTTTT. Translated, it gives CASSSGTGAGELFF.

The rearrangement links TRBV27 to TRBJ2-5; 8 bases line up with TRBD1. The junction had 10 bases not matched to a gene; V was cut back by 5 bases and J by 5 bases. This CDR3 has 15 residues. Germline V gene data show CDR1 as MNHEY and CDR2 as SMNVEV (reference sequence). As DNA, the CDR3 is TGTGCCAGCAGTGCGATGGACAGGGCCCGGGAGACCCAGTACTTC. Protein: CASSAMDRARETQYF.

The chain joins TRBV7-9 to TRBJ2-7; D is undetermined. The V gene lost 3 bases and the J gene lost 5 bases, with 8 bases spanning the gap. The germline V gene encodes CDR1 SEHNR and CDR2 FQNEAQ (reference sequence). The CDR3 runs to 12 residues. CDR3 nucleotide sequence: TGTGCCAGCAGCTTCATAGGTCACGAGCAGTACTTC. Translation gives CASSFIGHEQYF.

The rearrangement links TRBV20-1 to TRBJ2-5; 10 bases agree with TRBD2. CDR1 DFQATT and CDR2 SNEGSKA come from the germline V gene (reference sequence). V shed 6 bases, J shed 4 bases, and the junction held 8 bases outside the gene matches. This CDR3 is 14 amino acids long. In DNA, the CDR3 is TGCAGTGCGTGGAGCGGGGGGGCCGGAGAGACCCAGTACTTC. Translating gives CSAWSGGAGETQYF.

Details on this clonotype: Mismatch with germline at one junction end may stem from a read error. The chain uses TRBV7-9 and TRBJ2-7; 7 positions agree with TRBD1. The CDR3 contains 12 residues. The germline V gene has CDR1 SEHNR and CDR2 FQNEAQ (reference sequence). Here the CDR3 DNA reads TGTGCCAGCAGCCGACAGGGTAGGGAGCATTACTTC. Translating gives CASSRQGREHYF. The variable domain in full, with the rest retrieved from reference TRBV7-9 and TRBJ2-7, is DTGVSQNPRHKITKRGQNVTFRCDPISEHNRLYWYRQTLGQGPEFLTYFQNEAQLEKSRLLSDRFSAERPKGSFSTLEIQRTEQGDSAMYLCASSRQGREHYFGPGTRLTVT.

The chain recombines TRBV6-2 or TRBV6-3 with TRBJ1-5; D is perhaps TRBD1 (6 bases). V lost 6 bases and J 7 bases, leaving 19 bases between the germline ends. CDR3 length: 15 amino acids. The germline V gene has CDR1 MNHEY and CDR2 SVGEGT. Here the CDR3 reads CASSRNYRAGQPQHF. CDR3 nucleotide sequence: TGTGCCAGCAGCAGGAATTACAGGGCAGGACAGCCCCAGCATTTT.

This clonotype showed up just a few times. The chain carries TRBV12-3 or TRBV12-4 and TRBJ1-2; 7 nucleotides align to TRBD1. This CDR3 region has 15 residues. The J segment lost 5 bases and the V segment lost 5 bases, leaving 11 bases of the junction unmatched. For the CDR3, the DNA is TGTGCCAGCAGTCCCTATCCGGGACAGAGTTATGGCTACACCTTC. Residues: CASSPYPGQSYGYTF.

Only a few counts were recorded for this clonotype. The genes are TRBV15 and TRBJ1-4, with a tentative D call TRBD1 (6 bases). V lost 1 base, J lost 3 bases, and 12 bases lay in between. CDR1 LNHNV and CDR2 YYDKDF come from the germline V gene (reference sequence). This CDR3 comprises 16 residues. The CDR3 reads CATSRAATGSNEKLFF. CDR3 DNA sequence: TGTGCCACCAGCAGAGCTGCGACAGGATCTAATGAAAAACTGTTTTTT.

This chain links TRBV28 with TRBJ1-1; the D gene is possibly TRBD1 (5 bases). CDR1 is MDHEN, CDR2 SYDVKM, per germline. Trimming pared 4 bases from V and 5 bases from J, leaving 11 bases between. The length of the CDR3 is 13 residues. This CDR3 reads CASSSRVYTEAFF. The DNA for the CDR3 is TGTGCCAGCAGTTCCAGGGTTTATACTGAAGCTTTCTTT.

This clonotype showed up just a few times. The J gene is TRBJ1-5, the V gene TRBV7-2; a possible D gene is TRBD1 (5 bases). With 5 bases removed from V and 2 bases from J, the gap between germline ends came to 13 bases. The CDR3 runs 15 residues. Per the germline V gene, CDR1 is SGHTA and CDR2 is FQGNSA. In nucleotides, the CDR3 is TGTGCCAGCAGCCCGGGGGGGGTCGGCAATCAGCCCCAGCATTTT. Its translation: CASSPGGVGNQPQHF. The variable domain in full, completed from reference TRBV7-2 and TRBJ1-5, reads GAGVSQSPSNKVTEKGKDVELRCDPISGHTALYWYRQSLGQGLEFLIYFQGNSAPDKSGLPSDRFSAERTGGSVSTLTIQRTQQEDSAVYLCASSPGGVGNQPQHFGDGTRLSIL.

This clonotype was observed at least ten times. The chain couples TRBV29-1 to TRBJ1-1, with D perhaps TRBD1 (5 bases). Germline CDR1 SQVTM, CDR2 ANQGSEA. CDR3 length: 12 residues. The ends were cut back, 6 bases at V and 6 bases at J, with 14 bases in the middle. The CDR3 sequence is CSVDTGEPEAFF. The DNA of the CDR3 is TGCAGCGTCGATACGGGGGAACCTGAAGCTTTCTTT. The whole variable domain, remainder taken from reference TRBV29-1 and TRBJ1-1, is SAVISQKPSRDICQRGTSLTIQCQVDSQVTMMFWYRQQPGQSLTLIATANQGSEATYESGFVIDKFPISRPNLTFSTLTVSNMSPEDSSIYLCSVDTGEPEAFFGQGTRLTVV.

CDR3 in amino acids: CASSPGKGRGTEAFF. As DNA, the CDR3 is TGCGCCAGCAGTCCGGGTAAGGGGAGGGGCACTGAAGCTTTCTTT. The chain joins TRBV4-1 to TRBJ1-1, with D maybe TRBD1 (5 bases). V lost 6 bases to trimming and J lost 4 bases, with 18 bases between them. CDR1 MGHRA and CDR2 YSYEKL come from the germline V gene. CDR3 length equals 15 residues.

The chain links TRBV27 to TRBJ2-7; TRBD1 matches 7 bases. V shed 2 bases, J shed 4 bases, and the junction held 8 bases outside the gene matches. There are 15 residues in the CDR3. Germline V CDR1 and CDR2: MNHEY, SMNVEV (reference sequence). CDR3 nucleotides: TGTGCCAGCAGTTTAGAGGCAGGGGGATTGTACGAGCAGTACTTC. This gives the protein CASSLEAGGLYEQYF.

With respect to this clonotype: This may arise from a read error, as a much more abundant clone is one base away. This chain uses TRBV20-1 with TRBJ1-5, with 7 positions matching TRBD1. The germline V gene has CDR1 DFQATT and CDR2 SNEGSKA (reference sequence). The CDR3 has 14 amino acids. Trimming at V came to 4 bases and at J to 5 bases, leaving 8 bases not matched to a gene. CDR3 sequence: CSAIPGQRYQPQHF. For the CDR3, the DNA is TGCAGTGCTATACCGGGACAGCGATATCAGCCCCAGCATTTT.

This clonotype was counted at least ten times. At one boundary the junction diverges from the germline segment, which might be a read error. This CDR3 reads CASSLGRNGYTF. The CDR3 DNA follows: TGTGCCAGCAGCTTAGGCCGAAATGGCTACACCTTC. The chain carries TRBV12-3 or TRBV12-4 and TRBJ1-2; D call uncertain. This CDR3 region has 12 residues.

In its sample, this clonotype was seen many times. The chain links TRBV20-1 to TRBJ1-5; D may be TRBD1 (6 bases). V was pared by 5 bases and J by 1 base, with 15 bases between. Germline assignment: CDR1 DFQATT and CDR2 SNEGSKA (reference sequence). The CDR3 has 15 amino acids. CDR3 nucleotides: TGCAGTGCTTCTCAACAGGGCGCGAGCAATCAGCCCCAGCATTTT. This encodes CSASQQGASNQPQHF.

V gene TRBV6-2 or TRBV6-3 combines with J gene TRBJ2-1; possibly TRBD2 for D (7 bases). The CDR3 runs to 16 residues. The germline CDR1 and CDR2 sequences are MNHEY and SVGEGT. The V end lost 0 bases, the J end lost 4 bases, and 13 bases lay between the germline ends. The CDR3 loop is CASSYSKGGGYNEQFF. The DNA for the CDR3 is TGTGCCAGCAGTTACTCGAAAGGGGGGGGTTACAATGAGCAGTTCTTC.

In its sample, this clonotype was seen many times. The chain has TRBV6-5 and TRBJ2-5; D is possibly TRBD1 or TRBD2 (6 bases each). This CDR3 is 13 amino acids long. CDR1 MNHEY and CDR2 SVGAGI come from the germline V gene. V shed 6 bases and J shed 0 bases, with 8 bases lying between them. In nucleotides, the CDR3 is TGTGCCAGCAGCCGGGGGCACCAAGAGACCCAGTACTTC. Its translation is CASSRGHQETQYF.

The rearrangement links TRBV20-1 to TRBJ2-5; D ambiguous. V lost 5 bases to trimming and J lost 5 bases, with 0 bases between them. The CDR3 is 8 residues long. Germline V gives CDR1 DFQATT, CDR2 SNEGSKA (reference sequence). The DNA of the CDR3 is TGCAGTGCTGAGACCCAGTACTTC. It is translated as CSAETQYF.

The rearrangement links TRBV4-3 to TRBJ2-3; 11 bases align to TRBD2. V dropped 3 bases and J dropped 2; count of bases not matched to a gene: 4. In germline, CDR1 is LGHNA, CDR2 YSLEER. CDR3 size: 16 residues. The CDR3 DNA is TGCGCCAGCAGCCAGTCACTAGCGGGGGTCACAGATACGCAGTATTTT. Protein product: CASSQSLAGVTDTQYF.

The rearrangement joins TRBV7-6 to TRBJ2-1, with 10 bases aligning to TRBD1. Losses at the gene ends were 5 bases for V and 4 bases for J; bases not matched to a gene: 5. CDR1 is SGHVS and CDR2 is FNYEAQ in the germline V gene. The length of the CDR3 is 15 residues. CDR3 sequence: CASSPGTGVYNEQFF. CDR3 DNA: TGTGCCAGCAGCCCCGGGACAGGGGTGTACAATGAGCAGTTCTTC.

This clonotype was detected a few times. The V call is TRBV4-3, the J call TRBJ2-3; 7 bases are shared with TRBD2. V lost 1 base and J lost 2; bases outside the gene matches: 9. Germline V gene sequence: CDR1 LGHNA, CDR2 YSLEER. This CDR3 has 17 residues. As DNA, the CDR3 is TGCGCCAGCAGCCAAGCCCTCTCGCGGGGGTTCACAGATACGCAGTATTTT. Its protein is CASSQALSRGFTDTQYF.

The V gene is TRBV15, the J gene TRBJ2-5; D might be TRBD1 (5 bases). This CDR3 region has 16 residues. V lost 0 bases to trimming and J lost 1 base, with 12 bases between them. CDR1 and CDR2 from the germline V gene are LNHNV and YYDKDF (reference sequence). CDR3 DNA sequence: TGTGCCACCAGCAGAGATCGTAAGGGGTCCCAAGAGACCCAGTACTTC. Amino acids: CATSRDRKGSQETQYF.

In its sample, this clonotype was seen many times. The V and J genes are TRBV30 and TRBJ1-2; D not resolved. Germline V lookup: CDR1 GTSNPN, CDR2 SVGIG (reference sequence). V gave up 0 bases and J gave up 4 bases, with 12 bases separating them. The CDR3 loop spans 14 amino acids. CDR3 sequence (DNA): TGTGCCTGGAGTGTGAGCCTCGACGTCTATGGCTACACCTTC. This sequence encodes CAWSVSLDVYGYTF.